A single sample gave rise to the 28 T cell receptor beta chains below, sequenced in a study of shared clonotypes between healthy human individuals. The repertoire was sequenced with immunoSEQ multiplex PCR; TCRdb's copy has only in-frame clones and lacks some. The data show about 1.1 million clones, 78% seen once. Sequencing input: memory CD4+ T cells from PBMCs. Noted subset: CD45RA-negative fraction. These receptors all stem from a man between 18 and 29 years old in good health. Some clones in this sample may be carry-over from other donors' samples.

The CDR3 DNA sequence: TGTGCCAGCAGGTTGGGGGAATTCGTGCAGTTCTTC. Translation: CASRLGEFVQFF. J is TRBJ2-1 and V is TRBV2, with D perhaps assigned TRBD1 or TRBD2 (5 bases each). The CDR3 extends over 12 amino acids. Germline CDR1 reads SNHLY; CDR2 reads FYNNEI. Trimming removed 6 bases at V and 12 bases at J, with 15 bases between. The whole variable domain, remainder taken from reference TRBV2 and TRBJ2-1, is EPEVTQTPSHQVTQMGQEVILRCVPISNHLYFYWYRQILGQKVEFLVSFYNNEISEKSEIFDDQFSVERPDGSNFTLKIRSTKLEDSAMYFCASRLGEFVQFFGPGTRLTVL.

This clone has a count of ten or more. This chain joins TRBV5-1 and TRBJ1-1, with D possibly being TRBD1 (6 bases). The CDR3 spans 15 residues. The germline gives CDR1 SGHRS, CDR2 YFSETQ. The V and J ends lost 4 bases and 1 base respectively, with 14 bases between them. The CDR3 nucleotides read TGCGCCAGCAGCCGATGGACAGAAAAGAACACTGAAGCTTTCTTT. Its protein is CASSRWTEKNTEAFF. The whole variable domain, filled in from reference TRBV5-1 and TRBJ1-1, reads KAGVTQTPRYLIKTRGQQVTLSCSPISGHRSVSWYQQTPGQGLQFLFEYFSETQRNKGNFPGRFSGRQFSNSRSEMNVSTLELGDSALYLCASSRWTEKNTEAFFGQGTRLTVV.

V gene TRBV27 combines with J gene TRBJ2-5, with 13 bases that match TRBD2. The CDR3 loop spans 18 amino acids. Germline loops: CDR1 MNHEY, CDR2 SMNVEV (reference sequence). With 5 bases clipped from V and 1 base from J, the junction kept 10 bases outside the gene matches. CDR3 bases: TGTGCCAGCAGTCCAAGACTAGCGGGAGGTCCCCCCCAAGAGACCCAGTACTTC. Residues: CASSPRLAGGPPQETQYF.

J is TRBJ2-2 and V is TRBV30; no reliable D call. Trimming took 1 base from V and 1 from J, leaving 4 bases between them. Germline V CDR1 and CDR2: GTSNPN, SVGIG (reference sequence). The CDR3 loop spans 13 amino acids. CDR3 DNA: TGTGCCTGGAGTGGGGAGAACACCGGGGAGCTGTTTTTT. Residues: CAWSGENTGELFF.

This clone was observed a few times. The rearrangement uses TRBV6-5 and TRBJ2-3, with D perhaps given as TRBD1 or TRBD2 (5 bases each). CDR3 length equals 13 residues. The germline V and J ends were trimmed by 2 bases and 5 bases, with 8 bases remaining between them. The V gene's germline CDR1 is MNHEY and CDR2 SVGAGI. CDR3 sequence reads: CASSYPRGDTQYF. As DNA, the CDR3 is TGTGCCAGCAGTTACCCGAGGGGAGATACGCAGTATTTT.

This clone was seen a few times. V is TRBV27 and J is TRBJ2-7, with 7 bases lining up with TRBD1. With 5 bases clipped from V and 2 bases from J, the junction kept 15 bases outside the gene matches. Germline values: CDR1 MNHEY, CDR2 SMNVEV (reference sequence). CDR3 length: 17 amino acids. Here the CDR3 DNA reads TGTGCCAGCAGTAATTTCAGGGGGTCTTTAATCCCCTACGAGCAGTACTTC. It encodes CASSNFRGSLIPYEQYF.

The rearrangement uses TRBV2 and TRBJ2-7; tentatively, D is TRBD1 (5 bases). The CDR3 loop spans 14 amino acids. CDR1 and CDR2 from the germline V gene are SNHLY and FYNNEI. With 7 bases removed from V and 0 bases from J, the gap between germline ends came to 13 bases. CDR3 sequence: CASTTTESSYEQYF. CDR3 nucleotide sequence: TGTGCCAGCACCACGACAGAGAGCTCCTACGAGCAGTACTTC.

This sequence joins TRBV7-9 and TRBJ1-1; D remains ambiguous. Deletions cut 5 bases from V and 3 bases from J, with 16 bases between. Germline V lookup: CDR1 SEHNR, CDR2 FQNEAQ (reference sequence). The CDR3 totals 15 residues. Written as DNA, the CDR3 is TGTGCCAGCAGCCCCTACAGCCTACGAGACACTGAAGCTTTCTTT. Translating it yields CASSPYSLRDTEAFF.

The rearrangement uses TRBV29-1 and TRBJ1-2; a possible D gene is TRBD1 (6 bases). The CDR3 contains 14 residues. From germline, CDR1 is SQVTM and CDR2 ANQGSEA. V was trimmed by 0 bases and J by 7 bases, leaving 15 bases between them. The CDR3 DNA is TGCAGCGTTGAAGAAGGACAGCTTGGGGTTGGCTACACCTTC. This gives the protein CSVEEGQLGVGYTF.

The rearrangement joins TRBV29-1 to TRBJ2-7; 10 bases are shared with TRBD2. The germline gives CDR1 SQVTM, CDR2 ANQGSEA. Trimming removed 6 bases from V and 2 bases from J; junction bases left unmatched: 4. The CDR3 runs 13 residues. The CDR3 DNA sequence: TGCAGCGTCCTTAGCGGGAGGACCTACGAGCAGTACTTC. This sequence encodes CSVLSGRTYEQYF.

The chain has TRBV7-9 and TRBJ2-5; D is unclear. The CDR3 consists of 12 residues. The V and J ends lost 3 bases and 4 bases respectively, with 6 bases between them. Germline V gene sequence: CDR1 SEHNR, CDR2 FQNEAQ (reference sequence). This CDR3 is CASSFGSETQYF. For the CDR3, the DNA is TGTGCCAGCAGCTTCGGTTCAGAGACCCAGTACTTC.

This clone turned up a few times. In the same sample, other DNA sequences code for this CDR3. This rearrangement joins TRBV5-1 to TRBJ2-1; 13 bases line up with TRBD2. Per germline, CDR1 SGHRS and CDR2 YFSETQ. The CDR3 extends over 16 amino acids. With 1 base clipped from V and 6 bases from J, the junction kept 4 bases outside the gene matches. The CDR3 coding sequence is TGCGCCAGCAGCTTGACACTAGCGGGAGGGCCCAATGAGCAGTTCTTC. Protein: CASSLTLAGGPNEQFF.

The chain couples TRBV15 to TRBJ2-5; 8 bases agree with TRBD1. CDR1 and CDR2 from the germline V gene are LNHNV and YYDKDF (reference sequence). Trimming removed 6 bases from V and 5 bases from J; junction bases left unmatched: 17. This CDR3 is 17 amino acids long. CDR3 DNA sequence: TGTGCCACCAGGGGAGGACAGGGAAGCGGCGCGGGGGAGACCCAGTACTTC. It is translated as CATRGGQGSGAGETQYF.

CDR3 nucleotide sequence: TGTGCCTGGAGTGTACTAGATCGTGTCACCGGGGAGCTGTTTTTT. Its protein is CAWSVLDRVTGELFF. The chain carries TRBV30 and TRBJ2-2; maybe TRBD2 (5 bases). CDR1 GTSNPN and CDR2 SVGIG come from the germline V gene (reference sequence). This CDR3 is 15 amino acids long. The ends were cut back, 0 bases at V and 4 bases at J, with 12 bases in the middle.

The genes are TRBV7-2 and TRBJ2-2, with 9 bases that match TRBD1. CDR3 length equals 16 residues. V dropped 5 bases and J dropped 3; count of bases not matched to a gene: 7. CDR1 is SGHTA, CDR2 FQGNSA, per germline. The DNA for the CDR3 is TGTGCCAGCAGCCGCTACAGGGGGCTGGACACCGGGGAGCTGTTTTTT. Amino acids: CASSRYRGLDTGELFF.

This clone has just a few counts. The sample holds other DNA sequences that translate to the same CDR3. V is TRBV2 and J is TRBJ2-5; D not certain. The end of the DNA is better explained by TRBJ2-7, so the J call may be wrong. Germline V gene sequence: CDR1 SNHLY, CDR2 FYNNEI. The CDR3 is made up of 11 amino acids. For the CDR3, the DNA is TGTGCCAGCAGTGATTACTACGAGCAGTACTTC. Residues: CASSDYYEQYF.

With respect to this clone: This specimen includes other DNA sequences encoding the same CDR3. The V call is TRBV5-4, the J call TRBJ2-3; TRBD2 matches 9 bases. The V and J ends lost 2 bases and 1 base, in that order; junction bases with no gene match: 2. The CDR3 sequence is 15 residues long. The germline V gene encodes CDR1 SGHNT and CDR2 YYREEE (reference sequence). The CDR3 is CASSLRTSGTDTQYF. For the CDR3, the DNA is TGTGCCAGCAGCTTAAGGACTAGCGGCACAGATACGCAGTATTTT. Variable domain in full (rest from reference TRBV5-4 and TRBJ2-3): ETGVTQSPTHLIKTRGQQVTLRCSSQSGHNTVSWYQQALGQGPQFIFQYYREEENGRGNFPPRFSGLQFPNYSSELNVNALELDDSALYLCASSLRTSGTDTQYFGPGTRLTVL.

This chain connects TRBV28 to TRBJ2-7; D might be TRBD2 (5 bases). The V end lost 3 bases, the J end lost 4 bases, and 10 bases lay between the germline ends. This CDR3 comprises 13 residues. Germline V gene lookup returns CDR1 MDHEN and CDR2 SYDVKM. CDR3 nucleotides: TGTGCCAGCAGTTTTCCCCGGGGTTACGAGCAGTACTTC. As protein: CASSFPRGYEQYF.

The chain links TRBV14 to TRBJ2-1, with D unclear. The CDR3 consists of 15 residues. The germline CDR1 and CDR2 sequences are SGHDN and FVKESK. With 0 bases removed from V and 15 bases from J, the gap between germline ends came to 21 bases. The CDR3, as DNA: TGTGCCAGCAGCCAAGAGAGTTTCGGTGGGCCCCCCATGTTCTTC. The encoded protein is CASSQESFGGPPMFF.

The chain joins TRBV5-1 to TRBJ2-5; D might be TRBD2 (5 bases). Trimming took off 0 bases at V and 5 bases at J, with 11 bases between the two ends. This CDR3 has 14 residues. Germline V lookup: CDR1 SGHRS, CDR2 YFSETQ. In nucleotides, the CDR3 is TGCGCCAGCAGCTTGGTCGGGGTTGATGAGACCCAGTACTTC. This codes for CASSLVGVDETQYF.

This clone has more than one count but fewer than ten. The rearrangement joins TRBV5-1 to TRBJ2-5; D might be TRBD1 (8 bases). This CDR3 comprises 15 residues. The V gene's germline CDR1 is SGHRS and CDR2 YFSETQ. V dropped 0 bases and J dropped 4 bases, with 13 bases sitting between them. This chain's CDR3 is CASSLAGGGRETQYF. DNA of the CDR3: TGCGCCAGCAGCTTGGCAGGGGGCGGGAGAGAGACCCAGTACTTC.

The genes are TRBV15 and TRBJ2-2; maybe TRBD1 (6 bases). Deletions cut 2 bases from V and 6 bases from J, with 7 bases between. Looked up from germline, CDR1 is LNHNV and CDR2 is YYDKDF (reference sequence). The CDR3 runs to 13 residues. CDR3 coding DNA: TGTGCCACCAGCAGACAGGGGTCCGGGGAGCTGTTTTTT. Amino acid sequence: CATSRQGSGELFF.

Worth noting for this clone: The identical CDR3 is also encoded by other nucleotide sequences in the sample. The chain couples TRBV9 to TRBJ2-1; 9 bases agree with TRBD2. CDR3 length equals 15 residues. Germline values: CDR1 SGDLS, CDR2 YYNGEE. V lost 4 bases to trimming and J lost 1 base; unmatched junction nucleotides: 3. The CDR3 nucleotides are TGTGCCAGCAGCCTTAGCGGGAGTTCCTACAATGAGCAGTTCTTC. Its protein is CASSLSGSSYNEQFF. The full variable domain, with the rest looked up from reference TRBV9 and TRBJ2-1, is DSGVTQTPKHLITATGQRVTLRCSPRSGDLSVYWYQQSLDQGLQFLIQYYNGEERAKGNILERFSAQQFPDLHSELNLSSLELGDSALYFCASSLSGSSYNEQFFGPGTRLTVL.

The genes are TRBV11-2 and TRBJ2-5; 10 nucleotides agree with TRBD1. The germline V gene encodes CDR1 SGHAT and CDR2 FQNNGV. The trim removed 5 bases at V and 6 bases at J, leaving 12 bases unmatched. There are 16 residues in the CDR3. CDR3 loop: CASSGGDRGFRKTQYF. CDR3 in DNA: TGTGCCAGCAGCGGCGGGGACAGGGGTTTTAGGAAGACCCAGTACTTC.

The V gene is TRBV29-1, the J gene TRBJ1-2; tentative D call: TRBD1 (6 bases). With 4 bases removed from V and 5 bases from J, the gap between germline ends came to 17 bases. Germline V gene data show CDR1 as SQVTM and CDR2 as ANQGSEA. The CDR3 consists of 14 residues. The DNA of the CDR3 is TGCAGCGTTGGAGACATCCGGAGGGGGTATGGCTACACCTTC. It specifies CSVGDIRRGYGYTF. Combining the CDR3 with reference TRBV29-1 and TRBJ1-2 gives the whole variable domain SAVISQKPSRDICQRGTSLTIQCQVDSQVTMMFWYRQQPGQSLTLIATANQGSEATYESGFVIDKFPISRPNLTFSTLTVSNMSPEDSSIYLCSVGDIRRGYGYTFGSGTRLTVV.

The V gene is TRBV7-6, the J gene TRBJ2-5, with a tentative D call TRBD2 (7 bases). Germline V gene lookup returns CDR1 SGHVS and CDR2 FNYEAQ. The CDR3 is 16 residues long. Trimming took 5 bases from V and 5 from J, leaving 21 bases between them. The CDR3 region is CASSPHEGGPRETQYF. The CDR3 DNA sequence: TGTGCCAGCAGCCCTCACGAGGGGGGGCCACGGGAGACCCAGTACTTC.

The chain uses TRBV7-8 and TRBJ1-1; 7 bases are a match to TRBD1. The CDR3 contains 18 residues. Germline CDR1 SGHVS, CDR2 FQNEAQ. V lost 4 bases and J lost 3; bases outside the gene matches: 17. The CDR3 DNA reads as TGTGCCAGCAGCTCTTCACGGACAGGACCCAAAAGTCACACTGAAGCTTTCTTT. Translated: CASSSSRTGPKSHTEAFF.

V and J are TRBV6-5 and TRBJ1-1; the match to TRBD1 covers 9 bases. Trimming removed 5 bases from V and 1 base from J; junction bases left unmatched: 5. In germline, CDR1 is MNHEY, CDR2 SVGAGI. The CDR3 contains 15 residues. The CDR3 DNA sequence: TGTGCCAGCAGTCCTTGGGACAGGGCGAACACTGAAGCTTTCTTT. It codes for CASSPWDRANTEAFF.